These T cell receptor beta chains were read from a single sample in a study of blood T cell repertoires in COVID-19. Repertoires were generated with immunoSEQ multiplex PCR, while TCRdb's copy carries only in-frame clones and drops some. The table lists fewer than 250,000 clones, around 84% of them singletons, with 6.8% in the top ten. Sequenced sample: PBMCs or T cells enriched from blood (not recorded which). These receptors originate from a woman aged 40-49 years who had recovered from COVID-19. CDR3s include the opening cysteine and the closing phenylalanine or tryptophan. D genes are given only for firm matches. Clone size, where shown, is once, few, many, or a class for clones that have expanded.

V,J,D,size,CDR3,DNA
TRBV7-3,TRBJ2-5,TRBD1,-,CASSSVGQGSFETQYF,TGTGCCAGCAGCTCAGTCGGACAGGGGAGTTTTGAGACCCAGTACTTC
TRBV7-2,TRBJ1-5,-,-,CASSFRGERNQPQHF,TGTGCCAGCAGCTTTCGGGGGGAGAGAAATCAGCCCCAGCATTTT
TRBV29-1,TRBJ1-2,-,-,CSVDPGNGYTF,TGCAGCGTTGACCCAGGGAACGGCTACACCTTC
TRBV11-2,TRBJ2-2,TRBD2,-,CASSLYSGRNTGELFF,TGTGCCAGCAGCCTATATAGCGGGAGGAACACCGGGGAGCTGTTTTTT
TRBV5-1,TRBJ1-3,TRBD1,-,CASSFSTGSTKGNTIYF,TGCGCCAGCAGCTTCTCGACAGGGTCGACGAAGGGAAACACCATATATTTT
TRBV2,TRBJ2-1,-,-,CASSEERYNEQFF,TGTGCCAGCTCCGAGGAGCGGTACAATGAGCAGTTCTTC
TRBV7-8,TRBJ2-2,-,-,CASSSRTAGELFF,TGTGCCAGCAGCTCACGGACAGCTGGGGAGCTGTTTTTT
TRBV18,TRBJ1-5,TRBD1,-,CASSPGQGLNQPQHF,TGTGCCAGCTCACCGGGACAGGGGCTCAATCAGCCCCAGCATTTT
TRBV2,TRBJ1-1,TRBD1,-,CASRGTGNTEAFF,TGTGCCAGCAGAGGGACAGGGAACACTGAAGCTTTCTTT
TRBV5-1,TRBJ1-1,-,medium-sized,CASSWGRTNEAFF,TGCGCCAGCAGCTGGGGGCGGACAAATGAAGCTTTCTTT
TRBV5-1,TRBJ2-5,-,-,CASSLTGETQYF,TGCGCCAGCAGTCTTACGGGGGAGACCCAGTACTTC
TRBV4-1,TRBJ2-1,TRBD2,-,CASSHPGLAGAGSSYNEQFF,TGCGCCAGCAGCCACCCGGGACTAGCGGGCGCCGGGAGCTCCTACAATGAGCAGTTCTTC
TRBV10-1,TRBJ2-1,-,-,CASSESYGEQFF,TGCGCCAGCAGTGAGAGTTACGGGGAGCAGTTCTTC
TRBV29-1,TRBJ1-2,-,-,CSVERRGTNYGYTF,TGCAGCGTTGAGAGGAGGGGCACTAACTATGGCTACACCTTC
TRBV5-1,TRBJ2-7,TRBD1,-,CASTSDPGQGGEQYF,TGCGCCAGCACCTCGGATCCGGGACAGGGAGGCGAGCAGTACTTC
TRBV29-1,TRBJ2-1,TRBD2,-,CSVEVVAGGGDEQFF,TGCAGCGTTGAAGTGGTAGCGGGAGGAGGTGATGAGCAGTTCTTC
TRBV5-1,TRBJ2-4,-,-,CASSSTLDRGIQYF,TGCGCCAGCAGCTCCACCCTGGACAGAGGCATTCAGTACTTC
TRBV9,TRBJ2-1,TRBD2,-,CASSVPESGVRWDEQFF,TGTGCCAGCAGCGTTCCTGAAAGCGGGGTAAGATGGGATGAGCAGTTCTTC
TRBV6-2/TRBV6-3,TRBJ1-3,-,-,CASSSGTPGNTIYF,TGTGCCAGCAGCTCCGGGACACCTGGAAACACCATATATTTT
TRBV6-2/TRBV6-3,TRBJ2-7,-,few,CASSDTPWEQYF,TGTGCCAGCAGTGACACCCCCTGGGAGCAGTACTTC
TRBV6-2/TRBV6-3,TRBJ2-4,TRBD1,-,CASSYSLGQGETENIQYF,TGTGCCAGCAGTTACTCGTTGGGCCAGGGGGAAACGGAAAACATTCAGTACTTC
TRBV24-1,TRBJ2-3,TRBD2,-,CATDGGLAGGDTQYF,TGTGCCACTGACGGGGGACTAGCGGGAGGAGATACGCAGTATTTT
TRBV6-5,TRBJ1-1,TRBD1,-,CASSLEGASDAEAFF,TGTGCCAGCAGTTTGGAGGGGGCAAGTGACGCTGAAGCTTTCTTT
TRBV11-3,TRBJ2-1,-,few,CASSSDRGTYNEQFF,TGTGCCAGCAGCTCCGACCGCGGGACGTACAATGAGCAGTTCTTC
TRBV11-3,TRBJ2-3,-,once,CASSTDRQGDTQYF,TGTGCCAGCAGCACGGACCGTCAGGGGGATACGCAGTATTTT
TRBV19,TRBJ1-2,TRBD1,few,CASSIPRTGQGYTF,TGTGCCAGTAGTATCCCACGGACAGGGCAAGGCTACACCTTC
TRBV10-1,TRBJ2-1,TRBD2,-,CASSGRLADSYNEQFF,TGCGCCAGCAGTGGGCGGCTAGCGGACTCCTACAATGAGCAGTTCTTC
TRBV7-2,TRBJ2-1,-,-,CASSLPGAAYNEQFF,TGTGCCAGCAGCTTACCAGGGGCCGCCTACAATGAGCAGTTCTTC
TRBV12-5,TRBJ2-3,TRBD1,-,CASGLGQGTDTQYF,TGTGCTAGTGGTTTGGGACAGGGGACAGATACGCAGTATTTT